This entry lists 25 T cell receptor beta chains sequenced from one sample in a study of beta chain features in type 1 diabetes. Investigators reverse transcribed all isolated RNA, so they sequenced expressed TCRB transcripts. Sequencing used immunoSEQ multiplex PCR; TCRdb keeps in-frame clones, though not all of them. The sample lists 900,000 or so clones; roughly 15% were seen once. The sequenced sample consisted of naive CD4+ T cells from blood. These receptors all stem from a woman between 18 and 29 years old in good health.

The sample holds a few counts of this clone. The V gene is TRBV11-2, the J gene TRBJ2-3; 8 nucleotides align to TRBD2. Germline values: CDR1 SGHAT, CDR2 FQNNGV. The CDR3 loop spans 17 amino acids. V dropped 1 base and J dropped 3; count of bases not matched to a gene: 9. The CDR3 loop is CASSLGSTSGRTDTQYF. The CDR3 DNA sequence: TGTGCCAGCAGCTTAGGGTCCACCAGCGGGAGAACAGATACGCAGTATTTT.

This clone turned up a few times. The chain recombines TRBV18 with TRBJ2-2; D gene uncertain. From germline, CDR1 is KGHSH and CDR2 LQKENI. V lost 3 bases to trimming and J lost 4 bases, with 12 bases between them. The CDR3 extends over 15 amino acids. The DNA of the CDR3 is TGTGCCAGCTCACCCTACGGCACAGCCACCGGGGAGCTGTTTTTT. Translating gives CASSPYGTATGELFF.

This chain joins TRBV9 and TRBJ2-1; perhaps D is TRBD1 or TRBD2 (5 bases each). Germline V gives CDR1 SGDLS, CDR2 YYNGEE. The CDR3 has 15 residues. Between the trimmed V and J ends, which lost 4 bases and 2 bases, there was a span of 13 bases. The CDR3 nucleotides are TGTGCCAGCAGCCCAATCGGGACCACCTACAATGAGCAGTTCTTC. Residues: CASSPIGTTYNEQFF.

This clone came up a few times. CDR3 in amino acids: CASSLGPKTGSSYNEQFF. CDR3 coding DNA: TGTGCCAGCAGCTTAGGGCCCAAGACAGGAAGCTCCTACAATGAGCAGTTCTTC. The gene calls are TRBV7-8 and TRBJ2-1; D perhaps matches TRBD1 (6 bases). This CDR3 is 18 amino acids long. V shed 1 base and J shed 0 bases, with 16 bases lying between them. Germline CDR1 and CDR2: SGHVS and FQNEAQ.

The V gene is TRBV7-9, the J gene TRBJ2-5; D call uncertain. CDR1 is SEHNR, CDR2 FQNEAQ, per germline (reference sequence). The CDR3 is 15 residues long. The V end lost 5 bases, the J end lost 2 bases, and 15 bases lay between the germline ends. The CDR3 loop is CASSPISAAQETQYF. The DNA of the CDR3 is TGTGCCAGCAGCCCTATATCCGCGGCGCAAGAGACCCAGTACTTC.

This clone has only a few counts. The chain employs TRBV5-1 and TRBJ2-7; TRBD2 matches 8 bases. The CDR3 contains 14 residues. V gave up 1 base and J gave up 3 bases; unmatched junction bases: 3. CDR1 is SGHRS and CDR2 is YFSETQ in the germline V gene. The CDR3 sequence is CASSLPGTSYEQYF. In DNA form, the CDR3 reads TGCGCCAGCAGCTTGCCCGGGACTAGCTACGAGCAGTACTTC. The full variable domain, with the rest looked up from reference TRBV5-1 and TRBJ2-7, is KAGVTQTPRYLIKTRGQQVTLSCSPISGHRSVSWYQQTPGQGLQFLFEYFSETQRNKGNFPGRFSGRQFSNSRSEMNVSTLELGDSALYLCASSLPGTSYEQYFGPGTRLTVT.

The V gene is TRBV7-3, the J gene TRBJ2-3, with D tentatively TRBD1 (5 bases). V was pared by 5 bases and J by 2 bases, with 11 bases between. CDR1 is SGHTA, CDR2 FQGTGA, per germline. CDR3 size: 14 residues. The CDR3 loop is CASSHPTVTDTQYF. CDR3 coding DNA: TGTGCCAGCAGCCACCCGACAGTCACAGATACGCAGTATTTT.

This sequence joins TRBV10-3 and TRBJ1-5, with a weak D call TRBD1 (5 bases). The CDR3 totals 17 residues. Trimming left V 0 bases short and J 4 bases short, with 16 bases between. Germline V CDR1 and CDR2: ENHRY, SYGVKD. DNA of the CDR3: TGTGCCATCAGTGAGTCGATGTGGGGCTCGGTTAATCAGCCCCAGCATTTT. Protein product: CAISESMWGSVNQPQHF.

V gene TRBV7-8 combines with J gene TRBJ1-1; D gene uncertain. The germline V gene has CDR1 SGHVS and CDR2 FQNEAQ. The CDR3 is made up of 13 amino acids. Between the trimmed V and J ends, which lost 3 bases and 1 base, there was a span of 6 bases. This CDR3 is CASSFSSNTEAFF. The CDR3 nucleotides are TGTGCCAGCAGCTTCTCATCGAACACTGAAGCTTTCTTT. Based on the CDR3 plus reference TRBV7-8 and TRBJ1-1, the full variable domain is GAGVSQSPRYKVAKRGQDVALRCDPISGHVSLFWYQQALGQGPEFLTYFQNEAQLDKSGLPSDRFFAERPEGSVSTLKIQRTQQEDSAVYLCASSFSSNTEAFFGQGTRLTVV.

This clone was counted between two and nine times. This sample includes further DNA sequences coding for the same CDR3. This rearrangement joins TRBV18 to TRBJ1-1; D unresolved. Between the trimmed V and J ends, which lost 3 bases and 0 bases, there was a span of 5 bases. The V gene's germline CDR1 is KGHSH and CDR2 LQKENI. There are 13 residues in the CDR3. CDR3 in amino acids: CASSPVVNTEAFF. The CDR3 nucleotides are TGTGCCAGCTCACCTGTGGTGAACACTGAAGCTTTCTTT. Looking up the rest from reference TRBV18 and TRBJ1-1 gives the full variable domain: NAGVMQNPRHLVRRRGQEARLRCSPMKGHSHVYWYRQLPEEGLKFMVYLQKENIIDESGMPKERFSAEFPKEGPSILRIQQVVRGDSAAYFCASSPVVNTEAFFGQGTRLTVV.

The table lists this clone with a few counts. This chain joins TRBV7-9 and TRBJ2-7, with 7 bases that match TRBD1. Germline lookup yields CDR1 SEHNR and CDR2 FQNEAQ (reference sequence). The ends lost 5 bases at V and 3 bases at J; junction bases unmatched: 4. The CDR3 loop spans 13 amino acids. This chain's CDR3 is CASSPGQIYEQYF. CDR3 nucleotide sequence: TGTGCCAGCAGCCCGGGACAGATCTACGAGCAGTACTTC.

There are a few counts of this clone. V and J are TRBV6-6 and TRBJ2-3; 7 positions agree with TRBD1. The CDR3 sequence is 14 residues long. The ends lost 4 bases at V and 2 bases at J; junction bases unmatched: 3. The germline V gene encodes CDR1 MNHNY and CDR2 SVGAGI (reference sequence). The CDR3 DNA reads TGTGCCAGCAGTTCCACAGGGGACACAGATACGCAGTATTTT. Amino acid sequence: CASSSTGDTDTQYF.

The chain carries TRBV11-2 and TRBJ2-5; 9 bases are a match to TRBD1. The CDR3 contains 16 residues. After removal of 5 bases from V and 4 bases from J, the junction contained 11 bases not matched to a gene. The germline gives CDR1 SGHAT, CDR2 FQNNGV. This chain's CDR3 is CASSVTKGQGGETQYF. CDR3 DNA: TGTGCCAGCAGCGTAACGAAGGGACAGGGAGGAGAGACCCAGTACTTC.

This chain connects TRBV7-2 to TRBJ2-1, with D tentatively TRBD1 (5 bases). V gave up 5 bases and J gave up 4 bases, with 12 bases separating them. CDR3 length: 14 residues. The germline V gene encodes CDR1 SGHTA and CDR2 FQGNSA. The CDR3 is CASSRLGPYNEQFF. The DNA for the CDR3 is TGTGCCAGCAGCCGACTGGGGCCGTACAATGAGCAGTTCTTC.

In DNA, the CDR3 is TGTGCCAGTAGTATAGATCAGCAGCGCCAACGGTACTTC. Translating gives CASSIDQQRQRYF. The V call is TRBV19, the J call TRBJ2-7; no firm D call. Per the germline V gene, CDR1 is LNHDA and CDR2 is SQIVND (reference sequence). With 0 bases removed from V and 12 bases from J, the gap between germline ends came to 15 bases. CDR3 length: 13 amino acids.

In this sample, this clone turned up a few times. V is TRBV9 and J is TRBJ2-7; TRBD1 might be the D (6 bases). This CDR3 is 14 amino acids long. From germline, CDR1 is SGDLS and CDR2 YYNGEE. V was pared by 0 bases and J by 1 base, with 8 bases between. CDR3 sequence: CASSVEDRSYEQYF. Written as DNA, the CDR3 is TGTGCCAGCAGCGTAGAAGACAGGTCCTACGAGCAGTACTTC. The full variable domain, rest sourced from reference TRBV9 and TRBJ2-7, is DSGVTQTPKHLITATGQRVTLRCSPRSGDLSVYWYQQSLDQGLQFLIQYYNGEERAKGNILERFSAQQFPDLHSELNLSSLELGDSALYFCASSVEDRSYEQYFGPGTRLTVT.

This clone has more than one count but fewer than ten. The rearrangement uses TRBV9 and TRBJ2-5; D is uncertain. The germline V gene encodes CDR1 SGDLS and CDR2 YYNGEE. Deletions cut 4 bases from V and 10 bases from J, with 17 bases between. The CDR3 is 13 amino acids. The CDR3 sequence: CASSPSTAIVQYF. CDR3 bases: TGTGCCAGCAGCCCGTCGACTGCAATCGTCCAGTACTTC.

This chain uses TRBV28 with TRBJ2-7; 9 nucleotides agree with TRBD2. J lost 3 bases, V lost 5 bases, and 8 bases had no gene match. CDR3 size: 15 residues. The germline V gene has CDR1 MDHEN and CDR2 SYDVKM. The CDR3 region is CASSPGTSRNYEQYF. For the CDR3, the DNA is TGTGCCAGCAGTCCTGGGACTAGCAGAAACTACGAGCAGTACTTC. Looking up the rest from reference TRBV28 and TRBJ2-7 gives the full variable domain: DVKVTQSSRYLVKRTGEKVFLECVQDMDHENMFWYRQDPGLGLRLIYFSYDVKMKEKGDIPEGYSVSREKKERFSLILESASTNQTSMYLCASSPGTSRNYEQYFGPGTRLTVT.

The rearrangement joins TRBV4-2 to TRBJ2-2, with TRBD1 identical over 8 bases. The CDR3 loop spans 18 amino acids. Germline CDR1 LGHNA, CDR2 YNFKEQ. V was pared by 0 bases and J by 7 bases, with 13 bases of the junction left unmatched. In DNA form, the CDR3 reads TGTGCCAGCAGCCAAGATCCCGTAGGGCAGGGGGCTAACGGGGAGCTGTTTTTT. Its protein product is CASSQDPVGQGANGELFF.

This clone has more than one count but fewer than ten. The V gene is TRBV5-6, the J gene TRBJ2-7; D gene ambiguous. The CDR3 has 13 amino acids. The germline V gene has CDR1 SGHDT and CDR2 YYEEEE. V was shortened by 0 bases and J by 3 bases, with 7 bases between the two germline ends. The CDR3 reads CASSLELLYEQYF. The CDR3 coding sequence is TGTGCCAGCAGCTTGGAACTGCTCTACGAGCAGTACTTC.

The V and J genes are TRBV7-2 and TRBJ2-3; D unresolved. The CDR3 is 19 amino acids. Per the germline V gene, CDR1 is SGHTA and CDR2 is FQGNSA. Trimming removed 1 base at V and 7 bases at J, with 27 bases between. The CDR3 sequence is CASSLVLGPDRPDTNTQYF. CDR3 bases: TGTGCCAGCAGCTTAGTTCTAGGGCCAGACCGACCGGATACGAATACGCAGTATTTT.

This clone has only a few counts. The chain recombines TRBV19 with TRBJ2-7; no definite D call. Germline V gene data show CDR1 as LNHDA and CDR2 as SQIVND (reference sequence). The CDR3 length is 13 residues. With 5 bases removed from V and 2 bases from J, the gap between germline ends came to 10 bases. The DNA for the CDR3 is TGTGCCAGTAGTCTTCTACTGGCCTACGAGCAGTACTTC. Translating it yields CASSLLLAYEQYF.

CDR3: CASSVGPSSGSTDTQYF. As DNA, the CDR3 is TGCGCCAGCAGCGTCGGGCCTTCTAGCGGTAGCACAGATACGCAGTATTTT. The genes are TRBV5-1 and TRBJ2-3; TRBD2 agrees at 7 bases. CDR3 length: 17 amino acids. With 4 bases clipped from V and 0 bases from J, the junction kept 11 bases outside the gene matches. Germline V gives CDR1 SGHRS, CDR2 YFSETQ.

The DNA for the CDR3 is TGTGCCAGCTTGTGGTCTCCGACAGATACGCAGTATTTT. Translated, it gives CASLWSPTDTQYF. V gene TRBV2 combines with J gene TRBJ2-3; D uncertain. The CDR3 has 13 amino acids. The V gene lost 8 bases and the J gene lost 3 bases, with 12 bases spanning the gap. Germline V lookup: CDR1 SNHLY, CDR2 FYNNEI.

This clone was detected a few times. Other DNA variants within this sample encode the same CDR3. This CDR3 reads CASSFSGTDTQYF. DNA of the CDR3: TGTGCCAGCAGCTTTAGCGGCACAGATACGCAGTATTTT. This chain connects TRBV7-3 to TRBJ2-3, with D tentatively TRBD2 (5 bases). CDR3 length equals 13 residues. The germline V gene has CDR1 SGHTA and CDR2 FQGTGA. V was shortened by 3 bases and J by 1 base, with 5 bases between the two germline ends.